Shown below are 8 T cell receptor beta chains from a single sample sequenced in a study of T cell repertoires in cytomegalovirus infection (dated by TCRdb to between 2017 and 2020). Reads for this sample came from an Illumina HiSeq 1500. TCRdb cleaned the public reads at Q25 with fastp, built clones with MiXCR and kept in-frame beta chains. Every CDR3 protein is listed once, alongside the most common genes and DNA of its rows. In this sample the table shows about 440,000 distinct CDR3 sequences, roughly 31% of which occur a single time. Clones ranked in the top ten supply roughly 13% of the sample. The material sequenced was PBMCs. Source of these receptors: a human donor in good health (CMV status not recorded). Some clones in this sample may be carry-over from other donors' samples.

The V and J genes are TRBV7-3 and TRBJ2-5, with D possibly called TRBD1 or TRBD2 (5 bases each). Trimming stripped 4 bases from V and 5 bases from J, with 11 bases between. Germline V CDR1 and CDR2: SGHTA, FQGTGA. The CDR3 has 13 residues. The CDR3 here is CASSSQWGETQYF. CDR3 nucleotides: TGTGCCAGCAGCTCCCAGTGGGGGGAGACCCAGTACTTC.

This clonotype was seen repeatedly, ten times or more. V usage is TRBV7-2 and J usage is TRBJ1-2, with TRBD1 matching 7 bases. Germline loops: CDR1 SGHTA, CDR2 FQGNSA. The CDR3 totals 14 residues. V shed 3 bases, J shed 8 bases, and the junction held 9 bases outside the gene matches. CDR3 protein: CASSFQQGIGGYTF. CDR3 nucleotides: TGTGCCAGCAGCTTCCAACAGGGGATCGGCGGCTACACCTTC. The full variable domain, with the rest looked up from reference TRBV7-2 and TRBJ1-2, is GAGVSQSPSNKVTEKGKDVELRCDPISGHTALYWYRQSLGQGLEFLIYFQGNSAPDKSGLPSDRFSAERTGGSVSTLTIQRTQQEDSAVYLCASSFQQGIGGYTFGSGTRLTVV.

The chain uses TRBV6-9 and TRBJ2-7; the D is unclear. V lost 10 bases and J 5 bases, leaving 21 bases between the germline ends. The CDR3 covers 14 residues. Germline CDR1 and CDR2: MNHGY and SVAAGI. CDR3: CATDNRALGNEQYV. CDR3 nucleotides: TGTGCCACAGATAACCGGGCCTTAGGAAACGAGCAGTACGTC.

As DNA, the CDR3 is TGTGCCAGCAGCGTCGGGACAGGGGAGGAGCAGTACTTC. Protein product: CASSVGTGEEQYF. The chain carries TRBV13 and TRBJ2-7; TRBD1 aligns across 10 bases. The V and J ends lost 5 bases and 7 bases, in that order; junction bases with no gene match: 5. Germline CDR1 is PRHDT and CDR2 is FYEKMQ (reference sequence). This CDR3 has 13 residues.

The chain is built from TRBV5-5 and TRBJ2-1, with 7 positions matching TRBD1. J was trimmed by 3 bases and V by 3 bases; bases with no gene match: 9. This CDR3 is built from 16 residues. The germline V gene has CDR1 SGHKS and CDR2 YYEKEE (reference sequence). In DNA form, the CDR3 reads TGTGCCAGCAGCTCTCCCGGGACAGCCAACTACAATGAGCAGTTCTTC. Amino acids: CASSSPGTANYNEQFF.

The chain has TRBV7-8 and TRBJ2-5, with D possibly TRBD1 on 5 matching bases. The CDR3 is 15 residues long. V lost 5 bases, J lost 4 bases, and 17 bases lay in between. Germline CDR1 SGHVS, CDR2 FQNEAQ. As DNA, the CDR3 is TGTGCCAGCAGCCCCCGATTAGGGGTCGGAGAGACCCAGTACTTC. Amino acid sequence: CASSPRLGVGETQYF.

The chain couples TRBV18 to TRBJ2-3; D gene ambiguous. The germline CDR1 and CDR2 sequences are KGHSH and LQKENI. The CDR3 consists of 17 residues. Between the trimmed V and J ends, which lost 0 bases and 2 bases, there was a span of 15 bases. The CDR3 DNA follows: TGTGCCAGCTCACCACCGTTTAGGGCCCCGCACACAGATACGCAGTATTTT. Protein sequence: CASSPPFRAPHTDTQYF.

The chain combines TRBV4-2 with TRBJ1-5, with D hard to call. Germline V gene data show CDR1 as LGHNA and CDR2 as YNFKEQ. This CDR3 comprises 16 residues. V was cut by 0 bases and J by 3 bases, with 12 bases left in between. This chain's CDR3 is CASSQDRLQNNQPQHF. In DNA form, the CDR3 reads TGTGCCAGCAGCCAAGATCGGCTGCAGAACAATCAGCCCCAGCATTTT.